This T cell receptor beta chain stems from a study of shared T cell receptors in the human thymus. Germline V gene data show CDR1 as SQVTM and CDR2 as ANQGSEA. This CDR3 comprises 14 residues. The germline V and J ends were trimmed by 8 bases and 2 bases, with 17 bases remaining between them. In this sample, this clone turned up once. Sequenced by immunoSEQ multiplex PCR; TCRdb stores in-frame clones only, minus some. The sample holds 65,000 to 70,000 clones; nearly 95% are singletons and the top ten take roughly 0.033%. The gene calls are TRBV29-1 and TRBJ2-3; either TRBD1 or TRBD2 may supply D (5 bases each). The sequence was obtained from a human donor. Sequenced: thymocytes. CDR3 residues: CSTEGRLVTDTQYF. CDR3 DNA: TGCAGCACCGAGGGGCGATTGGTCACAGATACGCAGTATTTT.